This TCR beta chain was recorded in a study of Ad26.COV2.S vaccination and SARS-CoV-2 variants. Indicated treatment: 19 received Ad26.COV2.S at low or high dose, single or two shots; five or six received placebo; per-sample allocation not given. The study sampled participants on day 63 after the first vaccine or placebo injection. The sample came from a Boston adult aged 18-55 years. This clone has only a few counts. Assay used: immunoSEQ multiplex PCR; TCRdb lists only in-frame clones, some missing. The sample shows about 450,000 clones, roughly 89% of them seen only once. This CDR3 has 13 residues. CDR1 is MNHEY and CDR2 is SVGAGI in the germline V gene. V lost 6 bases to trimming and J lost 6 bases, with 14 bases between them.

This receptor was identified in a person between 18 and 59 years old who received the Ad26.COV2.S COVID-19 vaccine or a placebo. The sample consisted of peripheral blood, taken in a trial of Ad26.COV2.S vaccine versus placebo. This rearrangement joins TRBV6-5 to TRBJ1-2; D is perhaps TRBD1 (5 bases). Written as DNA, the CDR3 is TGTGCCAGCAGACCATCCGGGGGTGATGGCTACACCTTC. Translated, it gives CASRPSGGDGYTF.